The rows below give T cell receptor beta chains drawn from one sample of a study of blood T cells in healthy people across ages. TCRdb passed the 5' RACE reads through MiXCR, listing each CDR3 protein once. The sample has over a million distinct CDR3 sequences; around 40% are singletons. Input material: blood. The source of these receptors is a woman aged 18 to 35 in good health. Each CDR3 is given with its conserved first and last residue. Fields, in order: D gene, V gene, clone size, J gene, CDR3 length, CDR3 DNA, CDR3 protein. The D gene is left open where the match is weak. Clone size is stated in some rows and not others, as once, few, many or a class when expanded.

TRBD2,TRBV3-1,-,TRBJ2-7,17,TGTGCCAGCAGCCGAACCGGACTAGCGGGGGGGATCAATGAGCAGTACTTC,CASSRTGLAGGINEQYF
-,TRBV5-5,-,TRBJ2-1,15,TGTGCCAGCAGCCACGACACGAGCTCCTACAATGAGCAGTTCTTC,CASSHDTSSYNEQFF
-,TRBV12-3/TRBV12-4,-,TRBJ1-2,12,TGTGCCAGCGGGGAGACCCCCTATGGCTACACCTTC,CASGETPYGYTF
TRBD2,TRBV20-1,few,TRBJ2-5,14,TGCAGTGCTTCCCGACTAGCGGGCGGAGAGACCCAGTACTTC,CSASRLAGGETQYF
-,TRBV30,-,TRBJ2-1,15,TGTGCCTGGAGTGGGGGGACCAGCTCCTACAATGAGCAGTTCTTC,CAWSGGTSSYNEQFF
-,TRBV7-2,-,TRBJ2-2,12,TGTGCCAGCAGCTTATACGCCGGGGAGCTGTTTTTT,CASSLYAGELFF
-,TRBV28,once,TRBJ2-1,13,TGTGCCAGCACAGATCTGGGGTCGAATGAGCAGTTCTTC,CASTDLGSNEQFF
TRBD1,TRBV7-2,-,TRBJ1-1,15,TGTGCCAGCAAACCCGGGGACAGGGCGGCCGCTGAAGCTTTCTTT,CASKPGDRAAAEAFF
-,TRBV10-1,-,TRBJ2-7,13,TGCGCCAGCAGGGAGTCGGAGGCGGGTGAGCAGTACTTC,CASRESEAGEQYF
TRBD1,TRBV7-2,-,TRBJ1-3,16,TGTGCCAGCAGCTTATGGGGCGGACAGGGGGCGCTTACCATATATTTT,CASSLWGGQGALTIYF
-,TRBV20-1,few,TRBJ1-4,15,TGCAGTGCTAGACCCCTTGGGGGCGATGAGGAAAAACTGTTTTTT,CSARPLGGDEEKLFF
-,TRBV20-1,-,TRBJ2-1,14,TGCAGTGCTAGGAACTCGAGGGGATGGGATGAGCAGTTCTTC,CSARNSRGWDEQFF
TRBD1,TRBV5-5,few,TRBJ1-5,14,TGTGCCAGCAGCCGCGACAGGGGTGTTCAGCCCCAGCATTTT,CASSRDRGVQPQHF
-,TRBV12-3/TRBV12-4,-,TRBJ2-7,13,TGTGCCAGCAGAACAGGAGAATACAATGAGCAGTACTTC,CASRTGEYNEQYF
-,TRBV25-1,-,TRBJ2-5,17,TGTGCCAGCAGTGACCCCCGGGACAAAAATACTCGGGAGACCCAGTACTTC,CASSDPRDKNTRETQYF
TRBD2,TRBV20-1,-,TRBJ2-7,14,TGCAGTGCGGCTGGGACTAGCACGCCCTACGAGCAGTACTTC,CSAAGTSTPYEQYF
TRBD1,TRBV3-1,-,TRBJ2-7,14,TGTGCCAGCAGGCGGACCGGGACAGGTAACGAGCAGTACTTC,CASRRTGTGNEQYF
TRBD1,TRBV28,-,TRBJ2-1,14,TGTGCCAGCAGTCATTGGGACAGCGGAACGGAGCAGTTCTTC,CASSHWDSGTEQFF